These T cell receptor beta chains were read from a single sample in a study of T cell changes during pregnancy in multiple sclerosis. Measured with immunoSEQ multiplex PCR; TCRdb has only the in-frame clones, and not every one. The repertoire includes 45,000 to 65,000 clones, 85% to 95% of them detected once, and about 0.24% sits in the top ten. The sequencing used CD4+ T cells from peripheral blood mononuclear cells, collected in the second trimester of pregnancy. All receptors derive from a female donor with multiple sclerosis, enrolled in a pregnancy study. Both conserved end residues are part of each CDR3. D genes are given only for firm matches. Rows may omit the clone size; those that give it use once, few, many or a size class.

TRBJ1-4 | - | - | TRBV4-1 | CASSPLPVTEKLFF | TGCGCCAGCAGCCCCCTCCCGGTAACTGAAAAACTGTTTTTT
TRBJ2-7 | - | - | TRBV7-8 | CASSLVGQILSYEQYF | TGTGCCAGCAGCTTAGTTGGTCAGATCCTGTCCTACGAGCAGTACTTC
TRBJ2-7 | - | - | TRBV4-2 | CASSQEEGLASYEQYF | TGTGCCAGCAGCCAAGAGGAGGGGCTAGCGTCCTACGAGCAGTACTTC
TRBJ2-7 | - | TRBD1 | TRBV2 | CASSQQGADEQYF | TGTGCCAGCAGTCAACAGGGGGCAGACGAGCAGTACTTC
TRBJ1-5 | - | - | TRBV4-1 | CASSLGQNSNQPQHF | TGCGCCAGCAGCCTAGGACAAAATAGCAATCAGCCCCAGCATTTT
TRBJ2-5 | - | TRBD2 | TRBV6-1 | CASSEAGGLETQYF | TGTGCCAGCAGTGAGGCGGGGGGGCTTGAGACCCAGTACTTC
TRBJ2-3 | - | TRBD2 | TRBV5-8 | CASSSGRGLAGGLTDTQYF | TGTGCCAGCAGCTCCGGGCGGGGACTAGCGGGGGGTCTGACAGATACGCAGTATTTT
TRBJ1-3 | - | TRBD1 | TRBV6-5 | CASRNRGSGNTIYF | TGTGCCAGCAGGAACAGGGGCTCTGGAAACACCATATATTTT
TRBJ1-1 | once | TRBD1 | TRBV7-9 | CASSLEGRGEAFF | TGTGCCAGCAGCTTAGAGGGCAGGGGGGAAGCTTTCTTT
TRBJ2-5 | - | TRBD2 | TRBV5-1 | CASSARGAQETQYF | TGCGCCAGCAGCGCGCGGGGGGCCCAAGAGACCCAGTACTTC
TRBJ2-7 | - | TRBD1 | TRBV5-4 | CASSPGTETYEQYF | TGTGCCAGCAGCCCCGGGACAGAGACATACGAGCAGTACTTC
TRBJ1-5 | - | TRBD1 | TRBV19 | CASSTKPGQASNQPQHF | TGTGCCAGTAGTACTAAACCCGGACAGGCTTCCAATCAGCCCCAGCATTTT
TRBJ1-1 | - | - | TRBV7-8 | CASRRSEVTEAFF | TGTGCCAGCAGGCGTTCCGAGGTCACTGAAGCTTTCTTT
TRBJ2-1 | - | TRBD2 | TRBV29-1 | CSVGGLAGVTPRNEQFF | TGCAGCGTGGGGGGACTAGCGGGGGTGACCCCCCGAAATGAGCAGTTCTTC
TRBJ1-2 | - | - | TRBV5-6 | CASSPGSDSGYTF | TGTGCCAGCAGCCCGGGATCCGACTCGGGCTACACCTTC
TRBJ1-1 | - | TRBD1 | TRBV6-5 | CASRTGVTEAFF | TGTGCCAGCAGAACAGGGGTTACTGAAGCTTTCTTT
TRBJ2-3 | - | TRBD2 | TRBV9 | CASSVAGTSGGANTDTQYF | TGTGCCAGCAGCGTAGCCGGGACTAGCGGGGGGGCCAACACAGATACGCAGTATTTT
TRBJ2-3 | - | TRBD2 | TRBV30 | CAWSRTSTADTQYF | TGTGCCTGGAGTCGGACTAGCACCGCAGATACGCAGTATTTT
TRBJ2-1 | - | - | TRBV7-7 | CASSPDSSYNEQFF | TGTGCTAGCAGCCCGGACAGTTCCTACAATGAGCAGTTCTTC
TRBJ1-5 | - | - | TRBV29-1 | CSVSPGGNQPQHF | TGCAGCGTTTCCCCTGGAGGCAATCAGCCCCAGCATTTT
TRBJ1-2 | - | TRBD1 | TRBV5-6 | CASSAKDRASGYTF | TGTGCCAGCAGCGCTAAGGACAGGGCAAGTGGCTACACCTTC
TRBJ1-4 | - | TRBD1 | TRBV6-6 | CASSYSGTGPEKLFF | TGTGCCAGCAGTTACTCTGGGACAGGGCCTGAAAAACTGTTTTTT
TRBJ2-1 | once | - | TRBV6-4 | CASSEAPATKQFF | TGTGCCAGCAGTGAAGCGCCAGCTACTAAGCAGTTCTTC
TRBJ1-6 | - | TRBD1 | TRBV11-3 | CASDRDSDNSPLHF | TGTGCCAGCGACAGGGACAGCGATAATTCACCCCTCCACTTT
TRBJ1-2 | - | - | TRBV6-5 | CASSYSRDTIWYGYTF | TGTGCCAGCAGTTACTCCCGGGACACAATATGGTATGGCTACACCTTC
TRBJ2-2 | - | TRBD2 | TRBV5-1 | CASSLSGGRNTGELFF | TGCGCCAGCAGCTTAAGCGGGGGAAGGAACACCGGGGAGCTGTTTTTT
TRBJ1-2 | once | - | TRBV20-1 | CSSAGLGGYTF | TGCAGTTCTGCAGGGTTGGGGGGCTACACCTTC
TRBJ1-1 | once | - | TRBV18 | CASSPSRSNTEAFF | TGTGCCAGCTCACCTTCTAGGTCGAACACTGAAGCTTTCTTT
TRBJ1-1 | - | - | TRBV29-1 | CSVEAGGLWNTEAFF | TGCAGCGTTGAGGCGGGCGGGCTTTGGAACACTGAAGCTTTCTTT
TRBJ1-2 | once | TRBD1 | TRBV30 | CAWSLPDRGKSGYTF | TGTGCCTGGAGTCTGCCGGACAGGGGAAAGTCTGGCTACACCTTC
TRBJ2-4 | once | - | TRBV9 | CASSVATATRGAKNIQYF | TGTGCCAGCAGCGTAGCTACTGCGACCCGAGGAGCCAAAAACATTCAGTACTTC
TRBJ1-1 | - | TRBD1 | TRBV5-4 | CASSLDAGGNTEAFF | TGTGCCAGCAGCTTGGATGCAGGGGGGAACACTGAAGCTTTCTTT
TRBJ2-2 | - | - | TRBV10-1 | CASSALGRAGELFF | TGCGCCAGCAGTGCGCTAGGGCGGGCCGGGGAGCTGTTTTTT
TRBJ2-1 | - | TRBD2 | TRBV7-7 | CASSLRTSGQNEQFF | TGTGCTAGCAGCTTGCGGACTAGCGGGCAAAATGAGCAGTTCTTC
TRBJ2-3 | - | - | TRBV6-5 | CASTSPGSTDTQYF | TGTGCCAGCACCTCCCCCGGGAGCACAGATACGCAGTATTTT
TRBJ1-3 | - | - | TRBV18 | CASSPTPGSGNTIYF | TGTGCCAGCTCACCAACCCCAGGCTCTGGAAACACCATATATTTT
TRBJ2-2 | - | - | TRBV7-3 | CASSAMGRGWATGELFF | TGTGCCAGCAGCGCAATGGGTAGGGGCTGGGCTACCGGGGAGCTGTTTTTT
TRBJ2-2 | once | - | TRBV2 | CASSEVRGTGELFF | TGTGCCAGCAGTGAAGTTCGGGGGACCGGGGAGCTGTTTTTT
TRBJ2-7 | - | - | TRBV4-2 | CASSHATGLQSYEQYF | TGTGCCAGCAGCCACGCGACCGGGTTGCAGTCCTACGAGCAGTACTTC
TRBJ2-3 | - | TRBD2 | TRBV2 | CASSEKRGGKGDTQYF | TGTGCCAGCAGTGAAAAGCGGGGGGGCAAGGGAGATACGCAGTATTTT
TRBJ1-2 | once | - | TRBV20-1 | CSVGAHYGYTF | TGCAGTGTAGGAGCGCACTATGGCTACACCTTC